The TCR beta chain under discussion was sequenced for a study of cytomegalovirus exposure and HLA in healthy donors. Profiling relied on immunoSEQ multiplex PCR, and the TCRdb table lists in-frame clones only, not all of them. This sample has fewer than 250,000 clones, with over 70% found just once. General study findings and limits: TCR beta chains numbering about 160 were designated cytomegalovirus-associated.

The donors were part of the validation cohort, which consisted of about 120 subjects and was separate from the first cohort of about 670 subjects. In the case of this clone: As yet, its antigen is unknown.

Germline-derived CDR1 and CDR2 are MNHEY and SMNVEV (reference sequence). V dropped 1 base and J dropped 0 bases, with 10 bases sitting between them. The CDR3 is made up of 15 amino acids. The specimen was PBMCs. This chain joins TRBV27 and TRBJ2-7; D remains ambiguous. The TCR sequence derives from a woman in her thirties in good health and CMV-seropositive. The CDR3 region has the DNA TGTGCCAGCAGTTTATGGTCAACGGGCTCCTACGAGCAGTACTTC. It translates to CASSLWSTGSYEQYF.